Following are 29 T cell receptor beta chains from one sample sequenced in a study of T cells in Graves' hyperthyroidism and ophthalmopathy. Template material for amplifying TCR beta CDR3 regions consisted of RNA transcripts. TCR CDR3 regions were first amplified by RT-PCR with HTBI primers. MiXCR was run by TCRdb on the multiplex PCR reads, yielding one entry per CDR3 protein. Of 700,000 or so distinct CDR3 sequences listed, about 16% are singletons. Sequenced: blood. The receptor set was obtained from a man aged 18-30 years with Graves' hyperthyroidism.

This clonotype was picked up many times. The rearrangement joins TRBV6-1 to TRBJ2-1; no firm D call. The ends were cut back, 5 bases at V and 2 bases at J, with 7 bases in the middle. Germline assignment: CDR1 MNHNS and CDR2 SASEGT. The CDR3 is made up of 13 amino acids. For the CDR3, the DNA is TGTGCCAGCAGTATCACAGCCTACAATGAGCAGTTCTTC. This translates into CASSITAYNEQFF.

This clonotype has only a few counts. This chain joins TRBV5-1 and TRBJ2-7; unclear D gene. The V end lost 4 bases, the J end lost 3 bases, and 11 bases lay between the germline ends. This CDR3 comprises 13 residues. The V gene's germline CDR1 is SGHRS and CDR2 YFSETQ. The CDR3 spells CASSTSVGYEQYF. Written as DNA, the CDR3 is TGCGCCAGCAGCACATCGGTAGGCTACGAGCAGTACTTC.

Ten or more counts support this clonotype. Here the CDR3 DNA reads TGTGCCAGCAGTTTGGCTATGGGGACGGGCGGTGACGAGCAGTACTTC. The encoded protein is CASSLAMGTGGDEQYF. The rearrangement joins TRBV28 to TRBJ2-7; D may match TRBD1 or TRBD2 (5 bases each). CDR1 is MDHEN, CDR2 SYDVKM, per germline. The V end lost 3 bases, the J end lost 5 bases, and 20 bases lay between the germline ends. The CDR3 has 16 amino acids.

This clonotype came up a few times. The genes are TRBV29-1 and TRBJ2-7, with 11 positions matching TRBD2. The junction had 3 bases not matched to a gene; V was cut back by 5 bases and J by 0 bases. Per the germline V gene, CDR1 is SQVTM and CDR2 is ANQGSEA. CDR3 size: 14 residues. The DNA for the CDR3 is TGCAGCGTTTTAGCGGGAGGGCCCTCCTACGAGCAGTACTTC. Protein product: CSVLAGGPSYEQYF.

This clonotype was observed many times. The CDR3 reads CASSLTGVLDEQYF. Written as DNA, the CDR3 is TGTGCCAGCAGTTTAACCGGGGTTCTCGACGAGCAGTACTTC. This chain uses TRBV28 with TRBJ2-7, with D maybe TRBD2 (5 bases). The CDR3 is 14 amino acids. Germline V gene data show CDR1 as MDHEN and CDR2 as SYDVKM. Trimming stripped 2 bases from V and 5 bases from J, with 13 bases between.

The chain has TRBV4-1 and TRBJ2-7, with D perhaps TRBD1 or TRBD2 (5 bases each). This CDR3 comprises 16 residues. In germline, CDR1 is MGHRA, CDR2 YSYEKL. Trimming shortened V by 6 bases and J by 5 bases, and 23 bases separated the two germline ends. CDR3 DNA: TGCGCCAGCAGTCTACAAAACGGGGCCGGCTCACACGAGCAGTACTTC. This gives the protein CASSLQNGAGSHEQYF.

The chain couples TRBV6-5 to TRBJ1-5; D gene uncertain. This CDR3 is built from 12 residues. Germline V gives CDR1 MNHEY, CDR2 SVGAGI. Trimming took 10 bases from V and 0 from J, leaving 7 bases between them. Here the CDR3 reads CATGVSNQPQHF. The CDR3 DNA reads as TGTGCCACCGGGGTTAGCAATCAGCCCCAGCATTTT.

Worth noting for this clonotype: Mismatch with germline at one junction end may stem from a read error. The chain joins TRBV7-3 to TRBJ2-1; tentatively, D is TRBD2 (5 bases). The length of the CDR3 is 16 residues. Germline assignment: CDR1 SGHTA and CDR2 FQGTGA. Here the CDR3 reads CASSQEMWEPRDEQFF. The CDR3 DNA reads as TGCGCCAGCAGCCAAGAGATGTGGGAGCCCCGGGATGAGCAGTTCTTC.

This clonotype has a count of ten or more. The V gene is TRBV24-1, the J gene TRBJ2-6; the D is unclear. The CDR3 consists of 17 residues. Germline lookup yields CDR1 KGHDR and CDR2 SFDVKD. V was trimmed by 3 bases and J by 2 bases, leaving 13 bases between them. CDR3 nucleotides: TGTGCCACCAGTGATCCCGCCCGCTCAGCTGGGGCCAACGTCCTGACTTTC. Translation gives CATSDPARSAGANVLTF.

This clonotype was picked up a small number of times. The chain has TRBV12-3 or TRBV12-4 and TRBJ2-3; TRBD1 matches at 10 bases. With 10 bases clipped from V and 10 bases from J, the junction kept 14 bases outside the gene matches. The CDR3 is 14 amino acids. DNA for the CDR3: TGTGCCAACAGCTGGACAGGGGGTGGAGGTGCGCAGTATTTT. Translated: CANSWTGGGGAQYF.

This clonotype was seen more than once but under ten times. The V call is TRBV18, the J call TRBJ2-7; D remains ambiguous. From germline, CDR1 is KGHSH and CDR2 LQKENI. The CDR3 is 13 residues long. The V end lost 0 bases, the J end lost 5 bases, and 8 bases lay between the germline ends. The CDR3 reads CASSPPSRNEQYF. The DNA of the CDR3 is TGTGCCAGCTCACCACCAAGCAGGAACGAGCAGTACTTC.

V is TRBV14 and J is TRBJ2-1; the match to TRBD1 covers 7 bases. This CDR3 spans 15 amino acids. With V trimmed by 3 bases and J by 0 bases, 2 bases remained unmatched. Per germline, CDR1 SGHDN and CDR2 FVKESK. As DNA, the CDR3 is TGTGCCAGCAGCCAGGGGACAGCCTCCTACAATGAGCAGTTCTTC. Protein product: CASSQGTASYNEQFF.

This clonotype was counted many times. The J gene is TRBJ1-5, the V gene TRBV12-3 or TRBV12-4; D call uncertain. Trimming stripped 7 bases from V and 2 bases from J, with 18 bases between. This CDR3 spans 16 amino acids. The CDR3 region is CASKDGYLGGNQPQHF. CDR3 coding DNA: TGTGCCAGCAAGGACGGGTATTTAGGCGGCAATCAGCCCCAGCATTTT.

This clonotype was seen repeatedly, ten times or more. The V gene is TRBV20-1, the J gene TRBJ2-1; D unresolved. In germline, CDR1 is DFQATT, CDR2 SNEGSKA (reference sequence). The length of the CDR3 is 14 residues. Trimming took 0 bases from V and 4 from J, leaving 10 bases between them. The CDR3 protein is CSARELGQYNEQFF. The CDR3 nucleotides read TGCAGTGCTAGAGAACTGGGCCAATACAATGAGCAGTTCTTC.

The V call is TRBV30, the J call TRBJ2-1, with TRBD2 matching 8 bases. Germline CDR1 is GTSNPN and CDR2 is SVGIG (reference sequence). V was pared by 0 bases and J by 7 bases, with 14 bases of the junction left unmatched. The CDR3 spans 17 residues. CDR3 DNA sequence: TGTGCCTGGAGTGTGACCGAGCGGGGGTTGGGTTCTAATGAGCAGTTCTTC. This sequence encodes CAWSVTERGLGSNEQFF. Variable domain in full (rest from reference TRBV30 and TRBJ2-1): SQTIHQWPATLVQPVGSPLSLECTVEGTSNPNLYWYRQAAGRGLQLLFYSVGIGQISSEVPQNLSASRPQDRQFILSSKKLLLSDSGFYLCAWSVTERGLGSNEQFFGPGTRLTVL.

The chain employs TRBV5-1 and TRBJ1-3; no clear D gene. Germline lookup yields CDR1 SGHRS and CDR2 YFSETQ. The V end was cut by 1 base, the J end by 0 bases, with 8 bases between. This CDR3 spans 15 amino acids. As DNA, the CDR3 is TGCGCCAGCAGCTTGAGGTCGGACTCTGGAAACACCATATATTTT. Translation: CASSLRSDSGNTIYF.

The rearrangement joins TRBV7-2 to TRBJ1-5, with D tentatively TRBD1 (5 bases). Trimming removed 3 bases from V and 2 bases from J, with 11 bases in between. Germline V gene lookup returns CDR1 SGHTA and CDR2 FQGNSA. The CDR3 consists of 15 residues. The CDR3 region is CASSFLGGGNQPQHF. In DNA, the CDR3 is TGTGCCAGCAGCTTCCTTGGGGGGGGCAATCAGCCCCAGCATTTT.

This chain connects TRBV10-3 to TRBJ1-2; maybe TRBD1 (5 bases). CDR1 is ENHRY and CDR2 is SYGVKD in the germline V gene. V lost 4 bases and J lost 8, with 17 bases in between. The CDR3 is made up of 14 amino acids. CDR3: CAISAGGNVGGYTF. CDR3 nucleotide sequence: TGTGCCATCAGTGCGGGGGGAAACGTGGGCGGCTACACCTTC.

This clonotype was seen many times. The gene calls are TRBV28 and TRBJ1-2; no clear D. Germline V gene sequence: CDR1 MDHEN, CDR2 SYDVKM. This CDR3 has 13 residues. Trimming stripped 8 bases from V and 2 bases from J, with 12 bases between. The CDR3 is CASQTGRNYGYTF. The CDR3 nucleotides are TGTGCCAGCCAAACTGGGCGCAACTATGGCTACACCTTC.

This chain uses TRBV4-3 with TRBJ1-4; D uncertain. Germline CDR1 and CDR2: LGHNA and YSLEER. This CDR3 is built from 14 residues. V lost 0 bases and J 4 bases, leaving 6 bases between the germline ends. The CDR3 DNA reads TGCGCCAGCAGCCAAGATACAGTTAATGAAAAACTGTTTTTT. Its translation is CASSQDTVNEKLFF.

The J gene is TRBJ2-5, the V gene TRBV9; D is unclear. From germline, CDR1 is SGDLS and CDR2 YYNGEE. V lost 0 bases and J lost 4, with 10 bases in between. This CDR3 has 14 amino acids. Here the CDR3 reads CASSVEDGLETQYF. CDR3 nucleotides: TGTGCCAGCAGCGTAGAAGACGGTCTAGAGACCCAGTACTTC.

This clonotype was seen ten or more times. The chain links TRBV30 to TRBJ2-1; TRBD2 aligns across 11 bases. Germline CDR1 reads GTSNPN; CDR2 reads SVGIG (reference sequence). J lost 8 bases, V lost 0 bases, and 12 bases had no gene match. The CDR3 spans 17 residues. CDR3 coding DNA: TGTGCCTGGAGTGTACTGTCCCTAGCGGGAGGTAATGATGAGCAGTTCTTC. It encodes CAWSVLSLAGGNDEQFF.

This clonotype was seen many times. This chain links TRBV6-1 with TRBJ2-1; 10 positions match TRBD1. The CDR3 totals 16 residues. The germline gives CDR1 MNHNS, CDR2 SASEGT. Unmatched junction bases numbered 15, after V lost 7 bases and J lost 9 bases. This chain's CDR3 is CASISLGDRGQIEQFF. Here the CDR3 DNA reads TGTGCCAGCATCTCACTAGGAGACAGGGGGCAGATTGAGCAGTTCTTC.

This clonotype was detected ten times or more. The chain couples TRBV28 to TRBJ1-4, with D possibly being TRBD1 (6 bases). The CDR3 contains 16 residues. The germline V gene has CDR1 MDHEN and CDR2 SYDVKM. V was cut by 2 bases and J by 7 bases, with 17 bases left in between. As DNA, the CDR3 is TGTGCCAGCAGTTTACCTACAGGGTTTGGGGGTGAAAAACTGTTTTTT. Its protein is CASSLPTGFGGEKLFF.

In its sample, this clonotype was seen a few times. This rearrangement joins TRBV7-2 to TRBJ2-3; 8 nucleotides match TRBD1. Germline V gene sequence: CDR1 SGHTA, CDR2 FQGNSA. CDR3 length: 15 amino acids. The trim removed 3 bases at V and 8 bases at J, leaving 10 bases unmatched. This CDR3 is CASSLDRVYNSTQYF. CDR3 DNA sequence: TGTGCCAGCAGCTTGGACAGGGTCTATAACTCTACGCAGTATTTT.

This rearrangement joins TRBV27 to TRBJ1-1, with no clear D. Germline V gene lookup returns CDR1 MNHEY and CDR2 SMNVEV (reference sequence). The V gene lost 4 bases and the J gene lost 11 bases, with 14 bases spanning the gap. This CDR3 contains 12 residues. Here the CDR3 reads CASSSASQQAFF. In DNA, the CDR3 is TGTGCCAGCAGTTCGGCATCCCAGCAGGCTTTCTTT.

The gene calls are TRBV19 and TRBJ1-3, with D hard to call. Trimming stripped 5 bases from V and 0 bases from J, with 8 bases between. Germline V gene lookup returns CDR1 LNHDA and CDR2 SQIVND (reference sequence). The length of the CDR3 is 14 residues. CDR3 sequence reads: CASSWDGSGNTIYF. CDR3 bases: TGTGCCAGTAGTTGGGATGGCTCTGGAAACACCATATATTTT.

This clonotype was observed at least ten times. The chain uses TRBV12-3 or TRBV12-4 and TRBJ2-1; D unclear. V shed 4 bases and J shed 0 bases, with 10 bases lying between them. CDR3 length equals 15 residues. CDR3 coding DNA: TGTGCCAGCAGTTCGCCCGCGCGCTCCTACAATGAGCAGTTCTTC. Translated, it gives CASSSPARSYNEQFF.

This clonotype was detected once. The V call is TRBV12-3 or TRBV12-4, the J call TRBJ2-1; D remains unclear. The V end was cut by 7 bases, the J end by 0 bases, with 10 bases between. This CDR3 region has 14 residues. The CDR3 loop is CASTSHHSYNEQFF. Written as DNA, the CDR3 is TGTGCCAGCACTTCTCACCACTCCTACAATGAGCAGTTCTTC.